The 17 T cell receptor beta chains reported below all come from one sample, sequenced in a study of technical replicates of blood from several donors. Data came from immunoSEQ multiplex PCR; TCRdb stores just in-frame clones and leaves some out. This table holds 75,000 to 95,000 clones, approximately 90% found once. Sequencing input: T cells isolated from PBMCs. These TCRs come from a human donor in good health.

This sequence joins TRBV10-3 and TRBJ2-7, with a tentative D call TRBD2 (6 bases). The V end lost 6 bases, the J end lost 6 bases, and 12 bases lay between the germline ends. CDR3 length: 12 residues. Germline CDR1 and CDR2: ENHRY and SYGVKD. The chain's CDR3 is CAIRASVGEQYF. CDR3 DNA: TGTGCCATCAGGGCTAGCGTAGGCGAGCAGTACTTC.

The J gene is TRBJ1-2, the V gene TRBV5-1, with D hard to call. V dropped 0 bases and J dropped 2 bases, with 11 bases sitting between them. The CDR3 sequence is 15 residues long. CDR1 SGHRS and CDR2 YFSETQ come from the germline V gene. The CDR3 sequence: CASSLDPVSNYGYTF. In nucleotides, the CDR3 is TGCGCCAGCAGCTTGGATCCGGTGTCGAACTATGGCTACACCTTC.

The rearrangement uses TRBV2 and TRBJ1-3; D gene uncertain. The CDR3 runs 15 residues. In germline, CDR1 is SNHLY, CDR2 FYNNEI. The V end was cut by 1 base, the J end by 0 bases, with 7 bases between. CDR3 DNA: TGTGCCAGCAGTGAAGGAGGGTTCTCTGGAAACACCATATATTTT. Translated, it gives CASSEGGFSGNTIYF.

The chain joins TRBV7-8 to TRBJ2-2; D not certain. The CDR3 sequence is 16 residues long. Trimming took 0 bases from V and 0 from J, leaving 8 bases between them. In germline, CDR1 is SGHVS, CDR2 FQNEAQ. The CDR3 DNA is TGTGCCAGCAGCTTAGCCCAGGTCGCGAACACCGGGGAGCTGTTTTTT. Protein sequence: CASSLAQVANTGELFF.

The chain is built from TRBV7-9 and TRBJ2-7; 13 positions agree with TRBD2. This CDR3 has 15 amino acids. Germline V gene data show CDR1 as SEHNR and CDR2 as FQNEAQ (reference sequence). V dropped 4 bases and J dropped 3; count of bases not matched to a gene: 3. The DNA of the CDR3 is TGTGCCAGCAGCTCTCGGACTAGCGGGAGCTACGAGCAGTACTTC. Translating it yields CASSSRTSGSYEQYF. Full variable domain (missing parts from reference TRBV7-9 and TRBJ2-7): DTGVSQNPRHKITKRGQNVTFRCDPISEHNRLYWYRQTLGQGPEFLTYFQNEAQLEKSRLLSDRFSAERPKGSFSTLEIQRTEQGDSAMYLCASSSRTSGSYEQYFGPGTRLTVT.

This chain joins TRBV5-1 and TRBJ1-5; 8 bases align to TRBD1. J lost 5 bases, V lost 4 bases, and 2 bases had no gene match. The germline gives CDR1 SGHRS, CDR2 YFSETQ. This CDR3 region has 13 residues. CDR3 sequence reads: CASSKTGDQPQHF. The CDR3 DNA reads TGCGCCAGCAGCAAGACAGGGGATCAGCCCCAGCATTTT.

The J gene is TRBJ2-2, the V gene TRBV7-9; 8 nucleotides match TRBD1. CDR3 length equals 16 residues. V dropped 5 bases and J dropped 3; count of bases not matched to a gene: 8. From germline, CDR1 is SEHNR and CDR2 FQNEAQ (reference sequence). The CDR3 loop reads CASSLPTGADTGELFF. The DNA of the CDR3 is TGTGCCAGCAGCCTCCCGACAGGGGCCGACACCGGGGAGCTGTTTTTT.

The CDR3, as DNA: TGTGCCAGTAGTTTCGTCGGGAAAGGAGAGACCCAGTACTTC. This translates into CASSFVGKGETQYF. The V and J genes are TRBV19 and TRBJ2-5, with D maybe TRBD2 (5 bases). The CDR3 is 14 residues long. Per germline, CDR1 LNHDA and CDR2 SQIVND (reference sequence). Between the trimmed V and J ends, which lost 5 bases and 4 bases, there was a span of 14 bases. The full variable domain, with the rest looked up from reference TRBV19 and TRBJ2-5, is DGGITQSPKYLFRKEGQNVTLSCEQNLNHDAMYWYRQDPGQGLRLIYYSQIVNDFQKGDIAEGYSVSREKKESFPLTVTSAQKNPTAFYLCASSFVGKGETQYFGPGTRLLVL.

The rearrangement joins TRBV7-8 to TRBJ2-2; TRBD2 is a possible D gene (5 bases). Germline values: CDR1 SGHVS, CDR2 FQNEAQ. V lost 0 bases and J 6 bases, leaving 17 bases between the germline ends. The CDR3 has 17 amino acids. DNA for the CDR3: TGTGCCAGCAGCTTAGCGCGAGAGGAGGCCACGGCCGGGGAGCTGTTTTTT. It encodes CASSLAREEATAGELFF.

J is TRBJ2-5 and V is TRBV7-9, with 9 bases aligning to TRBD2. The germline V gene has CDR1 SEHNR and CDR2 FQNEAQ (reference sequence). The CDR3 extends over 15 amino acids. V dropped 5 bases and J dropped 4; count of bases not matched to a gene: 8. CDR3 coding DNA: TGTGCCAGCAGCACTCCGGGACTAGCCGGAGAGACCCAGTACTTC. Its protein is CASSTPGLAGETQYF. Looking up the rest from reference TRBV7-9 and TRBJ2-5 gives the full variable domain: DTGVSQNPRHKITKRGQNVTFRCDPISEHNRLYWYRQTLGQGPEFLTYFQNEAQLEKSRLLSDRFSAERPKGSFSTLEIQRTEQGDSAMYLCASSTPGLAGETQYFGPGTRLLVL.

This clone came up once. The gene calls are TRBV5-1 and TRBJ2-1, with TRBD2 identical over 8 bases. Per germline, CDR1 SGHRS and CDR2 YFSETQ. The CDR3 length is 15 residues. The V segment lost 0 bases and the J segment 6 bases; nucleotides outside the gene matches: 5. The CDR3: CASSLALGRVNEQFF. The CDR3 bases are TGCGCCAGCAGCTTGGCCCTCGGGAGGGTCAATGAGCAGTTCTTC.

V usage is TRBV29-1 and J usage is TRBJ2-7; D may be TRBD2 (6 bases). CDR3 size: 13 residues. CDR1 is SQVTM and CDR2 is ANQGSEA in the germline V gene. The V end lost 1 base, the J end lost 3 bases, and 10 bases lay between the germline ends. CDR3 in DNA: TGCAGCGTTGAAGGGCGGGGACTCTACGAGCAGTACTTC. Translating gives CSVEGRGLYEQYF.

The gene calls are TRBV6-5 and TRBJ2-2, with 7 positions matching TRBD1. The CDR3 contains 15 residues. V dropped 6 bases and J dropped 6; count of bases not matched to a gene: 10. Germline loops: CDR1 MNHEY, CDR2 SVGAGI. DNA for the CDR3: TGTGCCAGCAGATTACAGGGGAATAGGGCCGGGGAGCTGTTTTTT. Amino acid sequence: CASRLQGNRAGELFF.

This rearrangement joins TRBV27 to TRBJ1-3; D is ambiguous. Trimming shortened V by 4 bases and J by 2 bases, and 12 bases separated the two germline ends. This CDR3 region has 15 residues. Looked up from germline, CDR1 is MNHEY and CDR2 is SMNVEV (reference sequence). CDR3 sequence reads: CASSSYPHTGNTIYF. CDR3 bases: TGTGCCAGCAGTTCATATCCACATACTGGAAACACCATATATTTT.

The chain recombines TRBV13 with TRBJ1-1; possible D gene TRBD1, 6 bases. CDR1 and CDR2 (germline): PRHDT, FYEKMQ (reference sequence). The V and J ends lost 1 base and 3 bases respectively, with 15 bases between them. This CDR3 spans 16 amino acids. In DNA form, the CDR3 reads TGTGCCAGCAGCTTAGCCTCCGAGGGGGTCCACACTGAAGCTTTCTTT. Translated: CASSLASEGVHTEAFF.

The rearrangement joins TRBV6-1 to TRBJ1-2; D is uncertain. Trimming removed 7 bases from V and 4 bases from J, with 16 bases in between. Germline assignment: CDR1 MNHNS and CDR2 SASEGT. The CDR3 spans 14 residues. The CDR3 sequence is CASMERAVPYGYTF. The DNA of the CDR3 is TGTGCCAGCATGGAGAGGGCGGTACCCTATGGCTACACCTTC.

This chain connects TRBV4-1 to TRBJ2-6; 11 nucleotides match TRBD2. V was clipped by 1 base and J by 0 bases; unmatched bases: 5. Per the germline V gene, CDR1 is MGHRA and CDR2 is YSYEKL. The CDR3 length is 19 residues. This chain's CDR3 is CASSQARLAGPSGANVLTF. As DNA, the CDR3 is TGCGCCAGCAGCCAAGCCCGACTAGCGGGGCCCTCTGGGGCCAACGTCCTGACTTTC.